Included here is one T cell receptor (beta chain) sequence, with context. Its matching antigen is unknown. The sample comes from a study of cytomegalovirus exposure and HLA in healthy donors. Study-wide results and caveats: Donors were assumed by presence/absence analyses to have roughly uniform sequencing depth.

The length of the CDR3 is 15 residues. Deletions cut 3 bases from V and 0 bases from J, with 9 bases between. Per germline, CDR1 MNHEY and CDR2 SVGAGI. In the PCR, 60 Vbeta and 13 Jbeta primers were used. Clones were sequenced by immunoSEQ multiplex PCR, and TCRdb holds only the in-frame ones, with some missing. The data show approximately 190,000 clones, 75% to 90% seen once. Sequencing was performed on PBMCs. The receptor was isolated from a woman under 30 in good health and CMV-seronegative. The V call is TRBV6-5, the J call TRBJ2-1; D is unresolved. This CDR3 is CASSYGPNSYNEQFF. CDR3 DNA: TGTGCCAGCAGTTATGGCCCCAACTCCTACAATGAGCAGTTCTTC.